The 8 T cell receptor beta chains below were found in one sample sequenced in a study of early stage breast cancer tumors (dated by TCRdb to the late 2010s). Libraries were constructed by the immunoSEQ multiplex PCR assay. As stored in TCRdb, this immuneACCESS dataset retains in-frame rearrangements with V and J assigned. A fraction of the clones does not appear; measured against another copy, unresolved V genes explain less than half of the discrepancy, and the remainder lacks a known reason. The sample records roughly 40,000 clones, around 70% of which are singletons. The leading ten clones occupy about 7% of the sample. The sequencing input was blood. The receptors were sampled from a person aged 45 to 60 with breast cancer.

The V call is TRBV2, the J call TRBJ2-3, with D perhaps matching TRBD2 (6 bases). The germline V and J ends were trimmed by 2 bases and 1 base, with 10 bases remaining between them. The germline CDR1 and CDR2 sequences are SNHLY and FYNNEI. The CDR3 consists of 15 residues. In nucleotides, the CDR3 is TGTGCCAGCAGTGAACTAGCGTCTCGCACAGATACGCAGTATTTT. This translates into CASSELASRTDTQYF. Full variable domain (rest looked up from reference TRBV2 and TRBJ2-3): EPEVTQTPSHQVTQMGQEVILRCVPISNHLYFYWYRQILGQKVEFLVSFYNNEISEKSEIFDDQFSVERPDGSNFTLKIRSTKLEDSAMYFCASSELASRTDTQYFGPGTRLTVL.

This clone has only a few counts. This sequence joins TRBV6-5 and TRBJ1-6; 8 bases are shared with TRBD1. The CDR3 covers 15 residues. The germline V gene has CDR1 MNHEY and CDR2 SVGAGI. V shed 4 bases, J shed 8 bases, and the junction held 7 bases outside the gene matches. CDR3 residues: CASSLIQGADSPLHF. The CDR3, as DNA: TGTGCCAGCAGTTTGATCCAGGGGGCTGATTCACCCCTCCACTTT.

V usage is TRBV18 and J usage is TRBJ2-7; 7 positions agree with TRBD1. The V gene's germline CDR1 is KGHSH and CDR2 LQKENI. V was clipped by 2 bases and J by 2 bases; unmatched bases: 6. The CDR3 is 15 amino acids. DNA of the CDR3: TGTGCCAGCTCACCAATGACAGGGACAACCTACGAGCAGTACTTC. This gives the protein CASSPMTGTTYEQYF.

This rearrangement joins TRBV6-1 to TRBJ2-4, with 12 nucleotides matching TRBD2. This CDR3 is 17 amino acids long. V shed 0 bases, J shed 9 bases, and the junction held 9 bases outside the gene matches. Germline V gene sequence: CDR1 MNHNS, CDR2 SASEGT. The CDR3 DNA follows: TGTGCCAGCAGTGAAGCCCAAGGACTAGCGGGGTATGGCATTCAGTACTTC. Translated: CASSEAQGLAGYGIQYF.

This clone was seen a handful of times. J is TRBJ1-1 and V is TRBV10-3; D is ambiguous. Trimming removed 5 bases from V and 3 bases from J, with 10 bases in between. The germline V gene encodes CDR1 ENHRY and CDR2 SYGVKD. CDR3 length: 13 amino acids. CDR3 sequence (DNA): TGTGCCATCAGTCTTAAAGAGGACACTGAAGCTTTCTTT. This translates into CAISLKEDTEAFF.

The V gene is TRBV30, the J gene TRBJ1-5; 9 nucleotides line up with TRBD1. Germline lookup yields CDR1 GTSNPN and CDR2 SVGIG (reference sequence). This CDR3 comprises 15 residues. Trimming cost V 2 bases and J 7 bases; bases outside gene matches: 9. DNA of the CDR3: TGTGCCTGGAGTCCCCGGGACAGGGTTGACCAGCCCCAGCATTTT. Its protein product is CAWSPRDRVDQPQHF.

This rearrangement joins TRBV7-8 to TRBJ1-3; 7 bases fit TRBD1. CDR1 is SGHVS, CDR2 FQNEAQ, per germline. After removal of 3 bases from V and 4 bases from J, the junction contained 12 bases not matched to a gene. The CDR3 is 17 residues long. The CDR3 sequence: CASSFPRTGEEGNTIYF. In DNA form, the CDR3 reads TGTGCCAGCAGCTTCCCCCGCACAGGGGAGGAAGGAAACACCATATATTTT.

V is TRBV7-6 and J is TRBJ2-5, with 7 bases that match TRBD2. Losses at the gene ends were 5 bases for V and 5 bases for J; bases not matched to a gene: 8. This CDR3 is built from 14 residues. The germline V gene has CDR1 SGHVS and CDR2 FNYEAQ. CDR3: CASSAGVVWETQYF. The CDR3 coding sequence is TGTGCCAGCAGCGCGGGAGTAGTCTGGGAGACCCAGTACTTC.